This T cell receptor beta chain was profiled in a study of beta chain features in type 1 diabetes. Whole-study results and caveats: The naive, central memory and Treg TCRB repertoires showed an apparent similarity that was greater among patients than among healthy donors. TCRB CDR3s were moderately but significantly shorter in Type 1 diabetes patients in all four CD4+ subsets. VDJ junctions in type 1 diabetes patients carried more deletions and fewer insertions.

Blood was collected once per donor into heparin, averaging approximately 110 mL. Of note for this clone: Its antigen is unidentified.

Germline V gene data show CDR1 as MNHEY and CDR2 as SMNVEV (reference sequence). The CDR3 is 14 amino acids. The V end was cut by 6 bases, the J end by 1 base, with 13 bases between. TCRB transcripts that were expressed got sequenced, as all of the isolated RNA had been reverse transcribed. This table comes from immunoSEQ multiplex PCR, and its TCRdb copy is limited to in-frame clones, with some not included. The repertoire includes under 450,000 clones, approximately 13% of them detected once, and roughly 0.033% sits in the top ten. Specimen: naive CD4+ T cells from blood. The receptor was derived from a man under 40 in good health. This chain joins TRBV27 and TRBJ2-7; D unresolved. The CDR3 region is CASRFNPGSYEQYF. CDR3 nucleotides: TGTGCCAGCAGATTTAACCCGGGTTCCTACGAGCAGTACTTC.